This TCR beta chain was sequenced in a study of T cell repertoires in cytomegalovirus infection. Whole-study findings and limits: HLA-C-restricted CMV-specific TCR beta clonotypes prevailed in the ex vivo response.

This clonotype was observed a handful of times. Antigen unknown. In TCRdb, the reads were re-called with MiXCR into one record per CDR3 protein. In the table there are approximately 1,000,000 distinct CDR3 sequences, about a third of which are singletons. Germline V gene lookup returns CDR1 SGHRS and CDR2 YFSETQ. The V segment lost 4 bases and the J segment 8 bases; nucleotides outside the gene matches: 12. CDR3 length: 15 residues. This sequence joins TRBV5-1 and TRBJ2-3, with 8 bases fitting TRBD2. Sequenced here: cultured CD8+ T cells from PBMCs, sampled from culture after CMV antigen stimulation. The source is a human donor in good health (CMV status not recorded). Some clones in this sample may be carry-over from other donors' samples. The CDR3 reads CASSPGLAGGFTQYF. CDR3 nucleotides: TGCGCCAGCAGCCCGGGACTGGCGGGGGGTTTTACGCAGTATTTT.